Sequencing of this T cell receptor (beta chain) was carried out in a study of T cells in Graves' hyperthyroidism and ophthalmopathy. About the research overall: Peripheral blood samples were taken at initial diagnosis, prior to any treatment.

Germline V lookup: CDR1 LGHNA, CDR2 YNFKEQ. Trimming stripped 4 bases from V and 3 bases from J, with 15 bases between. The CDR3 has 15 residues. RNA transcripts yielded amplified TCR beta CDR3 regions. First-round RT-PCR of the TCR CDR3 relied on the HTBI primer set. TCRdb re-called the multiplex PCR reads with MiXCR, one entry per CDR3 protein. The data show about 840,000 distinct CDR3 sequences, approximately 40% seen once. This clonotype was seen at least ten times. The antigen is unknown. Findings and limits, study-wide: Blood also contained most expanded thyroid clonotypes above 0.001. Ophthalmopathy cases were set apart from stable hyperthyroidism by a 13 V-J model.

Graves' hyperthyroidism qualified as stable when ophthalmopathy did not progress within 18 months. The chain combines TRBV4-2 with TRBJ1-2; D might be TRBD1 (6 bases). Material for sequencing was blood. This TCR came from a man younger than 35 with Graves' hyperthyroidism. This CDR3 is CASSPSNRVHYGYTF. The DNA of the CDR3 is TGTGCCAGCAGCCCGAGTAACAGGGTACACTATGGCTACACCTTC.